This T cell receptor beta chain was documented in a study of cytomegalovirus exposure and HLA in healthy donors. Healthy people donating bone marrow made up the donors. The primer mix had 60 Vbeta and 13 Jbeta primers. The protocol was immunoSEQ multiplex PCR, while the TCRdb copy is restricted to in-frame clones and leaves out a portion. The sample lists about 55,000 clones, roughly 82% seen once, with roughly 1.5% in the top ten. Broader study findings: Among TCR beta chains of equal frequency, HLA-associated ones were more clonally expanded in a later analysis.

The CDR3 consists of 14 residues. V was pared by 4 bases and J by 8 bases, with 17 bases between. Germline values: CDR1 MGHRA, CDR2 YSYEKL. In regard to this clone: The antigen is unknown.

The source of this sequence is a young man in good health and CMV-seronegative. This chain joins TRBV4-1 and TRBJ1-2; D call uncertain. The sequenced sample consisted of PBMCs. The CDR3 sequence: CASSPRVTGWGYTF. In nucleotides, the CDR3 is TGCGCCAGCAGCCCAAGGGTTACGGGGTGGGGCTACACCTTC.